The sample holds one count of the clone carrying this TCR beta chain. Its target is not known. This entry belongs to a study of cytomegalovirus exposure and HLA in healthy donors. Whole-study findings and limits: V- and J-gene trimming in TCR beta was tied to a missense DCLRE1C variant by an analysis performed later. Within an earlier analysis, most TCR beta V segments proved productive either about 87% or about 30% of the time.

PCR primers comprised 60 Vbeta and 13 Jbeta primers. Only in-frame clones appear in the TCRdb table, and some are missing; sequencing was by immunoSEQ multiplex PCR. Of 150,000 or so clones listed, about 73% are singletons. This CDR3 is 15 amino acids long. V shed 4 bases and J 14 bases; nucleotides not matched to a gene: 12. Germline CDR1 SEHNR, CDR2 FQNEAQ (reference sequence). This chain uses TRBV7-9 with TRBJ1-4; 11 bases line up with TRBD1. Sample: PBMCs. This sequence was found in a man aged 35-49 years in good health and CMV-seropositive. Here the CDR3 DNA reads TGTGCCAGCAGCTCGACCGGGACAGGGGGGGTGCGGCTGTTTTTT. Protein product: CASSSTGTGGVRLFF.